Presented here are 10 T cell receptor beta chains from one specimen sequenced in a study of regulatory T cells in long-lasting Graves disease. Time point specified: persistent/refractory GD, antithyroid drugs over 5 years with positive TRAb. Making the TCR library involved RNA that had been extracted from PBMCs. Arm-PCR with iRepertoire HTBI primers amplified the CDR3 regions for these TCR beta libraries. TCRdb called the multiplex PCR reads again in MiXCR, with one record for every CDR3 protein. The data show over 650,000 distinct CDR3 sequences, around 32% seen once. The starting material was peripheral blood mononuclear cells (PBMCs), obtained when the disease was refractory, from a patient treated with antithyroid drugs. The receptors stem from a female donor with Graves disease.

This clonotype showed up just a few times. The genes are TRBV9 and TRBJ1-2; the match to TRBD1 covers 8 bases. V dropped 0 bases and J dropped 8; count of bases not matched to a gene: 6. The CDR3 extends over 14 amino acids. Germline V gene data show CDR1 as SGDLS and CDR2 as YYNGEE. This chain's CDR3 is CASSVAKDREGYTF. The CDR3 DNA follows: TGTGCCAGCAGCGTAGCTAAGGACAGGGAAGGCTACACCTTC.

The rearrangement uses TRBV12-3 or TRBV12-4 and TRBJ2-2; weak D call: TRBD2 (7 bases). The CDR3 has 16 amino acids. V dropped 8 bases and J dropped 6 bases, with 22 bases sitting between them. Written as DNA, the CDR3 is TGTGCCAGCGGGAGGGTTCGGGACATAACAGCCGGGGAGCTGTTTTTT. It translates to CASGRVRDITAGELFF.

This clonotype showed up many times. This chain links TRBV7-3 with TRBJ1-2, with 7 bases lining up with TRBD1. There are 13 residues in the CDR3. Germline loops: CDR1 SGHTA, CDR2 FQGTGA. The V gene end was trimmed by 5 bases and the J gene end by 6 bases; junction bases not matched to a gene: 6. The CDR3 sequence: CASSTQGGDGYTF. The CDR3 DNA reads TGTGCCAGCAGCACGCAGGGGGGCGATGGCTACACCTTC.

This clonotype appeared a few times. The chain carries TRBV29-1 and TRBJ2-5; 8 bases align to TRBD2. After removal of 4 bases from V and 5 bases from J, the junction contained 9 bases not matched to a gene. CDR3 length: 14 amino acids. Germline V gene lookup returns CDR1 SQVTM and CDR2 ANQGSEA. CDR3 sequence: CSVVSGGARETQYF. CDR3 nucleotide sequence: TGCAGCGTTGTTTCGGGGGGGGCCCGGGAGACCCAGTACTTC.

The chain carries TRBV6-1 and TRBJ1-2; TRBD1 matches at 7 bases. V was clipped by 2 bases and J by 4 bases; unmatched bases: 7. The CDR3 is 15 amino acids. Per the germline V gene, CDR1 is MNHNS and CDR2 is SASEGT. CDR3 sequence: CASSERGTAGYGYTF. CDR3 sequence (DNA): TGTGCCAGCAGTGAACGGGGGACAGCGGGCTATGGCTACACCTTC.

A few counts support this clonotype. The chain couples TRBV12-3 or TRBV12-4 to TRBJ2-7; possible D gene TRBD2, 7 bases. The CDR3 is 15 residues long. Trimming cost V 6 bases and J 3 bases, with 18 bases left between them. The CDR3 DNA sequence: TGTGCCAGCAGGGGAGGGGGGAAGAAAAGCTACGAGCAGTACTTC. It translates to CASRGGGKKSYEQYF.

This clonotype has a handful of counts. This chain uses TRBV12-3 or TRBV12-4 with TRBJ1-2; D uncertain. V shed 4 bases and J shed 8 bases, with 11 bases lying between them. The CDR3 runs 12 residues. The CDR3 DNA follows: TGTGCCAGCAGTTCGCAGCGGGGAGGCTACACCTTC. Amino acid sequence: CASSSQRGGYTF.

The chain recombines TRBV11-2 with TRBJ1-2; 8 nucleotides match TRBD1. The CDR3 runs 15 residues. J lost 10 bases, V lost 4 bases, and 14 bases had no gene match. Germline CDR1 SGHAT, CDR2 FQNNGV. CDR3 in amino acids: CASSSTGGPGMVYTF. CDR3 bases: TGTGCCAGCAGCTCCACAGGGGGGCCGGGAATGGTCTACACCTTC.

In this sample, this clonotype turned up many times. The V gene is TRBV6-1, the J gene TRBJ2-4; TRBD1 matches 10 bases. Germline-derived CDR1 and CDR2 are MNHNS and SASEGT. V trimming: 5 bases; J trimming: 7 bases; junction bases outside the gene matches: 8. This CDR3 has 15 amino acids. The CDR3: CASSTYRTGGNIQYF. The CDR3 bases are TGTGCCAGCAGTACCTATAGGACAGGGGGGAACATTCAGTACTTC.

This chain links TRBV6-5 with TRBJ1-6, with no clear D. CDR3 size: 12 residues. V lost 1 base and J 7 bases, leaving 2 bases between the germline ends. The germline CDR1 and CDR2 sequences are MNHEY and SVGAGI. CDR3 coding DNA: TGTGCCAGCAGTTACTGGAATTCACCCCTCCACTTT. This codes for CASSYWNSPLHF.